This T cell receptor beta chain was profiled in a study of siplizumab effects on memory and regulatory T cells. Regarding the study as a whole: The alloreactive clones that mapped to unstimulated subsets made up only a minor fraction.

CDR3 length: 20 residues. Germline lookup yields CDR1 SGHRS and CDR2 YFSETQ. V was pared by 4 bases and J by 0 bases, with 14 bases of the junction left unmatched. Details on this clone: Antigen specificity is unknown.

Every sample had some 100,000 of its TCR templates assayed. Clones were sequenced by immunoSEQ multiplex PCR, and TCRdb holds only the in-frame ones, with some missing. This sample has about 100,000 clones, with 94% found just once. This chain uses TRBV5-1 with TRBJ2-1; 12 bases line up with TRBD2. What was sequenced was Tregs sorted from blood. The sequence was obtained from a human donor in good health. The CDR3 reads CASSARETSGSPSSYNEQFF. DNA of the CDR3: TGCGCCAGCAGCGCCCGGGAGACTAGCGGGAGTCCCAGCTCCTACAATGAGCAGTTCTTC. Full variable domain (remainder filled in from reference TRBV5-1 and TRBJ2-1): KAGVTQTPRYLIKTRGQQVTLSCSPISGHRSVSWYQQTPGQGLQFLFEYFSETQRNKGNFPGRFSGRQFSNSRSEMNVSTLELGDSALYLCASSARETSGSPSSYNEQFFGPGTRLTVL.